A selection of T cell receptor beta chains follows, all from one sample in a study of T cell changes during pregnancy in multiple sclerosis. Libraries were prepared by immunoSEQ multiplex PCR; TCRdb keeps only in-frame clonotypes and omits some of them. The sample lists some 90,000 clones; around 91% were seen once. The specimen comprised peripheral blood, sampled after pregnancy. All receptors derive from a female donor in good health, enrolled as a control in a pregnancy study. CDR3s include the opening cysteine and the closing phenylalanine or tryptophan. Fields, in order: D gene, J gene, V gene, clone size, CDR3 DNA, CDR3 protein. A D gene is named only where the DNA matches it firmly. A clone size is listed for some rows: how often the clone was seen (once, few, many), or a class if it is expanded.

>TRBD1|TRBJ2-7|TRBV6-1|-
TGTGCCAGCAGAATCCGGGACAGAAGCTCCTACGAGCAGTACTTC
CASRIRDRSSYEQYF
>-|TRBJ1-1|TRBV7-9|once
TGTGCCAGCAGCTTAGTAGGCGGTAACACTGAAGCTTTCTTT
CASSLVGGNTEAFF
>-|TRBJ2-5|TRBV5-1|-
TGCGCCAGCAGCTTACGAGGACAGAAACAAGAGACCCAGTACTTC
CASSLRGQKQETQYF
>-|TRBJ1-5|TRBV19|-
TGTGCCAGTAGTGGCGGTTTCAATCAGCCCCAGCATTTT
CASSGGFNQPQHF
>TRBD2|TRBJ2-7|TRBV4-3|-
TGCGCCAGCAGCCAAGGTGGCCTTAGCGGGAGCTCCTACGAGCAGTACTTC
CASSQGGLSGSSYEQYF
>-|TRBJ2-3|TRBV14|-
TGTGCCAGCAGCCCACTCGGGGGAACCACAGATACGCAGTATTTT
CASSPLGGTTDTQYF
>-|TRBJ1-2|TRBV4-3|-
TGCGCCAGCAGCCAAGAGGTCCGGGGAAACTATGGCTACACCTTC
CASSQEVRGNYGYTF
>TRBD1|TRBJ1-2|TRBV7-2|-
TGTGCCAGCAGCCTCAGACAGGGAAACTATGGCTACACCTTC
CASSLRQGNYGYTF
>TRBD1|TRBJ2-2|TRBV11-2|-
TGTGCCAGCAGCCGGGACAGGCAGAACACCGGGGAGCTGTTTTTT
CASSRDRQNTGELFF
>-|TRBJ1-5|TRBV5-1|-
TGCGCCAGCAGCTTGGGCGCAGGGAGCAATCAGCCCCAGCATTTT
CASSLGAGSNQPQHF
>TRBD1|TRBJ2-2|TRBV4-2|-
TGTGCCAGCAGAAGGGACAGGGGAAGAGACGGGGAGCTGTTTTTT
CASRRDRGRDGELFF
>TRBD1|TRBJ2-7|TRBV5-1|once
TGCGCCAGCAGCTTACAGGGGAACGAGCAGTACTTC
CASSLQGNEQYF
>TRBD1|TRBJ1-6|TRBV18|-
TGTGCCAGCTCACCGCCACAGGGGGCAGGGTCACCCCTCCACTTT
CASSPPQGAGSPLHF
>-|TRBJ1-6|TRBV28|-
TGTGCCAGCAGTTTAGTGGGGAGGAATTCACCCCTCCACTTT
CASSLVGRNSPLHF
>-|TRBJ1-1|TRBV29-1|-
TGCAGCGTTGAATCCCCGGGCCCTCTCGGGGCTGAAGCTTTCTTT
CSVESPGPLGAEAFF
>-|TRBJ1-4|TRBV7-9|-
TGTGCCAGCAGCTCAGGGGACGAGCATGAAAAACTGTTTTTT
CASSSGDEHEKLFF
>-|TRBJ1-5|TRBV11-2|-
TGTGCCAGCAGCCTTTATCGGGGAGATAGCAATCAGCCCCAGCATTTT
CASSLYRGDSNQPQHF
>-|TRBJ2-1|TRBV7-2|-
TGTGCCAGCAGCCCCTTCAATGAGCAGTTCTTC
CASSPFNEQFF
>-|TRBJ1-5|TRBV7-2|few
TGTGCCAGCAGCCTGGTGAACTTCAATCAGCCCCAGCATTTT
CASSLVNFNQPQHF
>TRBD1|TRBJ1-6|TRBV7-2|few
TGTGCCAGCAGCGGACAGGCCTCCTATAATTCACCCCTCCACTTT
CASSGQASYNSPLHF
>TRBD2|TRBJ2-5|TRBV4-3|-
TGCGCCAGCAGCCAAGATCGGGGGGGATCTGGGGGGGAGACCCAGTACTTC
CASSQDRGGSGGETQYF
>-|TRBJ2-4|TRBV13|once
TGTGCCAGCAGCTTAGGGACGTGGGGGCTAGCCAAAAACATTCAGTACTTC
CASSLGTWGLAKNIQYF
>-|TRBJ1-6|TRBV2|-
TGTGCCAGCAAACGCCGGCGGGGAAAGTCAGATGAATCGTCACCCCTCCACTTT
CASKRRRGKSDESSPLHF
>TRBD2|TRBJ2-2|TRBV7-2|-
TGTGCCAGCAGCTTAGCGGCTAGCGGGGGGACTTTGAACACCGGGGAGCTGTTTTTT
CASSLAASGGTLNTGELFF
>TRBD1|TRBJ2-1|TRBV27|-
TGTGCCAGCATACGACAGGGGGCGTACAATGAGCAGTTCTTC
CASIRQGAYNEQFF
>-|TRBJ1-5|TRBV27|-
TGTGCCAGCGGGCCAGTAGATCAGCCCCAGCATTTT
CASGPVDQPQHF
>TRBD1|TRBJ2-7|TRBV25-1|few
TGTGCCAGTAGCGGACAGGGGGCTCCCGTGGAGCAGTACTTC
CASSGQGAPVEQYF
>TRBD1|TRBJ1-5|TRBV4-3|-
TGCGCCAGCAGCCAAGTTGCTTCCACAGGGGGATCGGGTCAGCCCCAGCATTTT
CASSQVASTGGSGQPQHF
>-|TRBJ1-2|TRBV6-5|few
TGTGCCAGCAGTTACGGGACAAATGGCTACACCTTC
CASSYGTNGYTF
>-|TRBJ2-7|TRBV11-1|-
TGTGCCAGCAGCTTAGATCGGGGTAACTACGAGCAGTACTTC
CASSLDRGNYEQYF
>-|TRBJ2-1|TRBV28|-
TGTGCCAGCAGCCGAGTGGGGGCGTTAGGTTTGGATGAGCAGTTCTTC
CASSRVGALGLDEQFF
>-|TRBJ2-3|TRBV7-9|-
TGTGCCAGCAGCACGGGACTCCCCAGAGCAGATACGCAGTATTTT
CASSTGLPRADTQYF
>TRBD1|TRBJ2-5|TRBV4-1|-
TGCGCCAGCAGCCAGACAGGGGGGCGAGAGACCCAGTACTTC
CASSQTGGRETQYF
>TRBD1|TRBJ1-1|TRBV7-2|-
TGTGCCAGCAGCTTAATAGGGCCGGGACAGGCCGACCAAGCTTTCTTT
CASSLIGPGQADQAFF
>TRBD1|TRBJ2-3|TRBV7-9|-
TGTGCCAGCAGCTCGGGACAGGGCACAGATACGCAGTATTTT
CASSSGQGTDTQYF
>-|TRBJ1-1|TRBV19|-
TGTGCCAGTTCAAGGGACAATCTTCGTTCATCGAACACTGAAGCTTTCTTT
CASSRDNLRSSNTEAFF
>TRBD2|TRBJ2-1|TRBV11-1|-
TGTGCCAGCAGCTCATCTAGCGGGGTCTCCTACAATGAGCAGTTCTTC
CASSSSSGVSYNEQFF
>TRBD2|TRBJ2-1|TRBV7-9|-
TGTGCCAGCAGCTCCGGGGGGAATCAGCAGTTCTTC
CASSSGGNQQFF
>-|TRBJ2-3|TRBV4-1|-
TGCGCCAGCGGTGTGGCGGGCCACTCTAGCACAGATACGCAGTATTTT
CASGVAGHSSTDTQYF
>-|TRBJ1-5|TRBV4-1|-
TGCGCCAGCAGCCAAGATGTGGGGCAGGGCCGGCAGCCCCAGCATTTT
CASSQDVGQGRQPQHF
>-|TRBJ2-7|TRBV29-1|-
TGCAGCGTTGAGGGAGCGACAGGCCTGAGCTCCTACGAGCAGTACTTC
CSVEGATGLSSYEQYF
>-|TRBJ1-1|TRBV6-6|-
TGTGCCAGCAGTTACGTCGGGGCTGAAGCTTTCTTT
CASSYVGAEAFF
>-|TRBJ1-5|TRBV19|-
TGTGCCAGTAGTATAAAGCCAGGGTCATATAGCAATCAGCCCCAGCATTTT
CASSIKPGSYSNQPQHF
>TRBD1|TRBJ1-5|TRBV28|-
TGTGCCAGCAGAGTACAGGGGGGTAGCAATCAGCCCCAGCATTTT
CASRVQGGSNQPQHF
>TRBD2|TRBJ2-1|TRBV5-1|-
TGCGCCAGCAGCGGTAGCGGGGGCGATGAGCAGTTCTTC
CASSGSGGDEQFF